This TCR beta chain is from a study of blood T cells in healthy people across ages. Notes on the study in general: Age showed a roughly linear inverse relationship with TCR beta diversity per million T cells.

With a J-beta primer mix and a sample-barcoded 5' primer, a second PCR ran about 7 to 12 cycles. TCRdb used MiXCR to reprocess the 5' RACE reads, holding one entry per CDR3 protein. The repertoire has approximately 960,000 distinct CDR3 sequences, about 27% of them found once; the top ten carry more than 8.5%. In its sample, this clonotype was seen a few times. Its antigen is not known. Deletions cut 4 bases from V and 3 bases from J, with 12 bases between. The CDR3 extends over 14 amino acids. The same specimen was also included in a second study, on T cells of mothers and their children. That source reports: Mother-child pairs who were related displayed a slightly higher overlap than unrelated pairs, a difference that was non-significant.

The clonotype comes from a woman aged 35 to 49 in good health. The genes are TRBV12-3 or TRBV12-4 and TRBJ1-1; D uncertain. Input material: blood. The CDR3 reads CASSSRELHTEAFF. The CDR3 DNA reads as TGTGCCAGCAGTTCCCGTGAATTACACACTGAAGCTTTCTTT.